Below are 13 T cell receptor beta chains sequenced from a single sample in a study of blood T cell repertoires in COVID-19. Produced via immunoSEQ multiplex PCR; TCRdb's table is partial and in-frame only. The data hold roughly 170,000 clones, with about 85% observed a single time. The specimen was peripheral blood. The source of these receptors is a woman aged 45-65 years with COVID-19, enrolled during active disease.

The chain carries TRBV6-5 and TRBJ2-5; 9 bases are a match to TRBD1. The V gene end was trimmed by 10 bases and the J gene end by 5 bases; junction bases not matched to a gene: 11. The CDR3 covers 14 residues. CDR1 MNHEY and CDR2 SVGAGI come from the germline V gene. This chain's CDR3 is CATQLQGAGETQYF. CDR3 nucleotide sequence: TGTGCCACGCAATTACAGGGGGCAGGGGAGACCCAGTACTTC.

This rearrangement joins TRBV6-2 or TRBV6-3 to TRBJ2-7, with a tentative D call TRBD1 (6 bases). Trimming stripped 2 bases from V and 5 bases from J, with 13 bases between. Germline V lookup: CDR1 MNHEY, CDR2 SVGEGT. The CDR3 sequence is 14 residues long. CDR3 in DNA: TGTGCCAGCAGTTACGGTGACAGGCTTAACGAGCAGTACTTC. It yields the protein CASSYGDRLNEQYF.

The chain uses TRBV18 and TRBJ2-3, with 9 bases fitting TRBD1. With V trimmed by 0 bases and J by 7 bases, 5 bases remained unmatched. Germline lookup yields CDR1 KGHSH and CDR2 LQKENI. The CDR3 runs 15 residues. CDR3 in amino acids: CASSPPGTGRYTQYF. The CDR3 coding sequence is TGTGCCAGCTCACCACCCGGGACAGGGCGATATACGCAGTATTTT.

This chain joins TRBV5-1 and TRBJ2-5; 8 bases line up with TRBD1. Germline V gene sequence: CDR1 SGHRS, CDR2 YFSETQ. The CDR3 consists of 11 residues. With 7 bases clipped from V and 11 bases from J, the junction kept 7 bases outside the gene matches. This chain's CDR3 is CASGSQGAQYF. The CDR3 bases are TGCGCCAGCGGCTCTCAGGGGGCGCAGTACTTC.

The chain combines TRBV7-8 with TRBJ1-3; 8 bases align to TRBD1. Germline CDR1 reads SGHVS; CDR2 reads FQNEAQ. CDR3 length equals 16 residues. The trim removed 4 bases at V and 3 bases at J, leaving 8 bases unmatched. CDR3 bases: TGTGCCAGCAGCTCCTATACAGGGGGTGGTGGAAACACCATATATTTT. It translates to CASSSYTGGGGNTIYF.

The rearrangement uses TRBV7-3 and TRBJ2-1, with 10 nucleotides matching TRBD2. CDR3 length: 15 residues. V lost 2 bases to trimming and J lost 3 bases; unmatched junction nucleotides: 1. Germline CDR1 and CDR2: SGHTA and FQGTGA. The CDR3 coding sequence is TGTGCCAGCAGCTTACTAGCGGGGGTCTACAATGAGCAGTTCTTC. It translates to CASSLLAGVYNEQFF.

The chain joins TRBV3-1 (or the pseudogene TRBV3-2) to TRBJ2-2; D possibly corresponds to TRBD1 (6 bases). This CDR3 contains 16 residues. V shed 1 base and J shed 1 base, with 10 bases lying between them. Germline lookup yields CDR1 LGHDT and CDR2 YNNKEL (reference sequence). The CDR3 bases are TGTGCCAGCAGCCAAGTCGGGACATTGAACACCGGGGAGCTGTTTTTT. Protein sequence: CASSQVGTLNTGELFF.

This chain connects TRBV18 to TRBJ2-1; the D is unclear. This CDR3 comprises 15 residues. V lost 1 base and J lost 0, with 7 bases in between. Germline CDR1 reads KGHSH; CDR2 reads LQKENI. The CDR3 here is CASSPQESSYNEQFF. The CDR3, as DNA: TGTGCCAGCTCACCACAGGAGAGCTCCTACAATGAGCAGTTCTTC.

The V and J genes are TRBV9 and TRBJ2-7, with D perhaps TRBD2 (5 bases). This CDR3 region has 12 residues. Germline-derived CDR1 and CDR2 are SGDLS and YYNGEE. V lost 2 bases to trimming and J lost 7 bases, with 10 bases between them. The CDR3: CASSVPPGEQYF. CDR3 nucleotide sequence: TGTGCCAGCAGCGTCCCCCCGGGGGAGCAGTACTTC.

J is TRBJ2-2 and V is TRBV5-4; TRBD2 agrees at 11 bases. The trim removed 4 bases at V and 1 base at J, leaving 3 bases unmatched. This CDR3 has 16 residues. Germline values: CDR1 SGHNT, CDR2 YYREEE (reference sequence). CDR3 protein: CASSPGLAGNTGELFF. CDR3 sequence (DNA): TGTGCCAGCAGCCCAGGACTAGCGGGGAACACCGGGGAGCTGTTTTTT. Supplemented by reference TRBV5-4 and TRBJ2-2, the full variable domain reads ETGVTQSPTHLIKTRGQQVTLRCSSQSGHNTVSWYQQALGQGPQFIFQYYREEENGRGNFPPRFSGLQFPNYSSELNVNALELDDSALYLCASSPGLAGNTGELFFGEGSRLTVL.

The chain couples TRBV12-5 to TRBJ2-2, with 10 bases fitting TRBD1. CDR1 and CDR2 (germline): LGHNT, FRNRAP. The CDR3 has 15 residues. Trimming at V came to 1 base and at J to 6 bases, leaving 2 bases not matched to a gene. In DNA, the CDR3 is TGTGCTAGTGGTTTGGCGGGGACAGGGGCCGGGGAGCTGTTTTTT. This translates into CASGLAGTGAGELFF.

Only one count was recorded for this clone. The rearrangement links TRBV7-6 to TRBJ2-1; tentatively, D is TRBD1 (6 bases). Trimming removed 5 bases from V and 6 bases from J, with 11 bases in between. Germline V lookup: CDR1 SGHVS, CDR2 FNYEAQ. The CDR3 is 13 amino acids. CDR3 nucleotide sequence: TGTGCCAGCAGCGATACAGGGAGCAATGAGCAGTTCTTC. Protein product: CASSDTGSNEQFF.

This clone appeared a single time. The chain carries TRBV7-2 and TRBJ1-2, with 12 bases fitting TRBD1. From germline, CDR1 is SGHTA and CDR2 FQGNSA. Germline trimming cut 1 base from V and 5 bases from J; bases unmatched to any gene: 5. The CDR3 consists of 16 residues. The CDR3 reads CASSLGDRGRRYGYTF. Here the CDR3 DNA reads TGTGCCAGCAGCTTAGGGGACAGGGGGCGGAGGTATGGCTACACCTTC. The full variable domain, rest sourced from reference TRBV7-2 and TRBJ1-2, is GAGVSQSPSNKVTEKGKDVELRCDPISGHTALYWYRQSLGQGLEFLIYFQGNSAPDKSGLPSDRFSAERTGGSVSTLTIQRTQQEDSAVYLCASSLGDRGRRYGYTFGSGTRLTVV.